A selection of T cell receptor beta chains follows, all from one sample in a study of blood T cell repertoires in COVID-19. Repertoires were generated with immunoSEQ multiplex PCR, while TCRdb's copy carries only in-frame clones and drops some. The sample has around 210,000 clones; nearly 90% are singletons. Specimen: peripheral blood. These receptors were taken from a man between 45 and 60 years old with COVID-19, enrolled during active disease. The CDR3 runs from the conserved cysteine through the conserved F or W. The D gene is left open where the match is weak. A row's size may be missing; if present it is once, few, many or a size class.

DNA	CDR3	V	size	D	length	J
TGTGCCAGTAGTATTCCCAGACTAGCGGTTGCATACAATGAGCAGTTCTTC	CASSIPRLAVAYNEQFF	TRBV19	-	TRBD2	17	TRBJ2-1
TGTGCCACAGACAGGGGGCAATCTGAAGCTTTCTTT	CATDRGQSEAFF	TRBV19	-	TRBD1	12	TRBJ1-1
TGTGCCAGCAGCCCCCGGGGGGGTAGGGGAGATACGCAGTATTTT	CASSPRGGRGDTQYF	TRBV5-4	-	TRBD2	15	TRBJ2-3
TGTGCCAGCATTGGCGGGGAGAAGACTGAAGCTTTCTTT	CASIGGEKTEAFF	TRBV6-5	-	-	13	TRBJ1-1
TGTGCCAGCAGTTACTCGATTGGGGGGGGAAACACCATATATTTT	CASSYSIGGGNTIYF	TRBV6-5	few	-	15	TRBJ1-3
TGCGCCAGCAGCCAGGCCGGGACAGGGGTCCCGGGGCAGTACTTC	CASSQAGTGVPGQYF	TRBV4-3	-	TRBD1	15	TRBJ2-7
TGTGCCTGGAGACAGGACAACACTGAAGCTTTCTTT	CAWRQDNTEAFF	TRBV30	once	-	12	TRBJ1-1
TGTGCCAGCAGCGTGAGACAGGCGGTACTGGAAAAACTGTTTTTT	CASSVRQAVLEKLFF	TRBV5-6	-	-	15	TRBJ1-4
TGTGCCAGCAGCTTAGGTGTCGCTGAAGCTTTCTTT	CASSLGVAEAFF	TRBV11-2	-	-	12	TRBJ1-1
TGCGCCAGCAGCTCGGGACACCCCTATGGCACTGAAGCTTTCTTT	CASSSGHPYGTEAFF	TRBV10-1	-	-	15	TRBJ1-1
TGTGCCAGCAGCTTAGCAGGGAGACAGGGAAGGAGCTCCTACGAGCAGTACTTC	CASSLAGRQGRSSYEQYF	TRBV7-9	once	TRBD1	18	TRBJ2-7
TGTGCCAGCAGCACCCGGGACAGGGGCCAGCCCCAGCATTTT	CASSTRDRGQPQHF	TRBV4-2	few	TRBD1	14	TRBJ1-5
TGTGCCAGCAGCTTGGGGCTAGCGGAGTACAATGAGCAGTTCTTC	CASSLGLAEYNEQFF	TRBV5-4	once	TRBD2	15	TRBJ2-1
TGTGCCAGCAGCAACCCCTCGACAGGTAAGACCTACGAGCAGTACTTC	CASSNPSTGKTYEQYF	TRBV21-1	-	-	16	TRBJ2-7
TGTGCCAGCAGCCAAGCTAGCGGGATTACCTACGAGCAGTACTTC	CASSQASGITYEQYF	TRBV4-2	-	TRBD2	15	TRBJ2-7
TGCGCCAGCAGTCGACTAGCGGGAGCTGTGTTGGCAGATACGCAGTATTTT	CASSRLAGAVLADTQYF	TRBV4-1	-	TRBD2	17	TRBJ2-3
TGTGCCAGCAGCCCCGGGACAGAAGTCTATGGCTACACCTTC	CASSPGTEVYGYTF	TRBV7-8	-	TRBD1	14	TRBJ1-2
TGTGCCAGCAGAGATGGACAGGGGGGATTCAATGAGCAGTTCTTC	CASRDGQGGFNEQFF	TRBV5-4	-	TRBD1	15	TRBJ2-1
TGTGCCAGCAGCCCTCCCGGGGGGAGGAAGACCCAGTACTTC	CASSPPGGRKTQYF	TRBV5-6	-	TRBD2	14	TRBJ2-5
TGTGCCAGCAGCCAAGGACGAATAGTGGGGGGTGAAAAACTGTTTTTT	CASSQGRIVGGEKLFF	TRBV14	-	-	16	TRBJ1-4
TGCGCCAGCAGTCCGACAGGGGGGGACTATGGCTACACCTTC	CASSPTGGDYGYTF	TRBV23-1	-	TRBD1	14	TRBJ1-2
TGTGCCAGCAGTTTCCAAGCGGGGGGGCCGGGGGAGCAGTTCTTC	CASSFQAGGPGEQFF	TRBV27	-	TRBD2	15	TRBJ2-1
TGTGCCAGCACCCCCGGGAACACTGAAGCTTTCTTT	CASTPGNTEAFF	TRBV12-3/TRBV12-4	-	-	12	TRBJ1-1
TGTGCCAGCAGAATAGCGGGAGTCGGGTACGAGCAGTACTTC	CASRIAGVGYEQYF	TRBV6-5	-	TRBD2	14	TRBJ2-7
TGTGCCAGCAGTACAGCCCGTTTTCTCGAGCAGTACTTC	CASSTARFLEQYF	TRBV27	once	-	13	TRBJ2-7
TGTGCCAGCAGCTTCGACAGCTACGAGCAGTACTTC	CASSFDSYEQYF	TRBV5-6	once	-	12	TRBJ2-7